One sample yielded the 9 T cell receptor beta chains listed below, sequenced in a study of T cell repertoires in cytomegalovirus infection. Their target antigens are unknown. MiXCR, applied by TCRdb to the reads, yields one record per CDR3 protein. Here the sample spans approximately 1,000,000 distinct CDR3 sequences, approximately 30% being singletons. This sample comprised cultured CD8+ T cells from PBMCs, obtained from culture after CMV antigen stimulation. The origin of the receptors is a human donor in good health (CMV status not recorded). Some clones in this sample may be carry-over from other donors' samples.

This clonotype came up many times. The chain links TRBV7-6 to TRBJ2-1; 12 nucleotides agree with TRBD2. Germline V gives CDR1 SGHVS, CDR2 FNYEAQ. The V and J ends lost 5 bases and 0 bases, in that order; junction bases with no gene match: 8. The CDR3 is 18 residues long. CDR3 nucleotides: TGTGCCAGCAGCCTTTCTAGCGGGGGGGCCTTCTCCTACAATGAGCAGTTCTTC. It translates to CASSLSSGGAFSYNEQFF.

V is TRBV29-1 and J is TRBJ2-1; D is unclear. Trimming took 1 base from V and 2 from J, leaving 3 bases between them. This CDR3 is 12 amino acids long. The V gene's germline CDR1 is SQVTM and CDR2 ANQGSEA. Here the CDR3 reads CSVEGTYNEQFF. The CDR3 DNA follows: TGCAGCGTTGAAGGGACCTACAATGAGCAGTTCTTC.

This clonotype was seen many times. V is TRBV27 and J is TRBJ1-1; D gene uncertain. CDR1 and CDR2 from the germline V gene are MNHEY and SMNVEV (reference sequence). The ends were cut back, 5 bases at V and 1 base at J, with 11 bases in the middle. The CDR3 extends over 14 amino acids. The CDR3 sequence: CASSLLGANTEAFF. The DNA of the CDR3 is TGTGCCAGCAGTCTCCTGGGAGCGAACACTGAAGCTTTCTTT.

This clonotype was picked up a small number of times. This chain links TRBV6-1 with TRBJ2-1, with D possibly being TRBD1 or TRBD2 (5 bases each). Per germline, CDR1 MNHNS and CDR2 SASEGT. With 10 bases removed from V and 7 bases from J, the gap between germline ends came to 11 bases. The CDR3 totals 11 residues. CDR3 DNA sequence: TGTGCCACCGTGAGGGGTAATGAGCAGTTCTTC. Residues: CATVRGNEQFF.

In its sample, this clonotype was seen many times. This chain uses TRBV12-3 or TRBV12-4 with TRBJ1-5, with a tentative D call TRBD1 (5 bases). CDR3 length: 13 amino acids. The germline V and J ends were trimmed by 9 bases and 2 bases, with 11 bases remaining between them. CDR3: CASHQGGNQPQHF. CDR3 sequence (DNA): TGTGCCAGTCATCAGGGAGGCAATCAGCCCCAGCATTTT.

This clonotype appeared once. The chain couples TRBV12-3 or TRBV12-4 to TRBJ2-1; no clear D gene. Trimming removed 8 bases from V and 0 bases from J, with 11 bases in between. CDR3 length: 14 residues. CDR3 nucleotides: TGTGCCAGCGCCGGCACTGCCTCCTACAATGAGCAGTTCTTC. Translation: CASAGTASYNEQFF.

The sample holds a few counts of this clonotype. This chain connects TRBV11-3 to TRBJ2-2, with TRBD2 as a possible D gene (5 bases). Germline V gives CDR1 SGHNT, CDR2 YENEEA. V lost 2 bases, J lost 1 base, and 11 bases lay in between. CDR3 length: 16 amino acids. The CDR3 loop is CASSLYEGLNTGELFF. CDR3 nucleotides: TGTGCCAGCAGCTTATATGAGGGTTTGAACACCGGGGAGCTGTTTTTT.

V and J are TRBV18 and TRBJ2-7; D is perhaps TRBD2 (5 bases). CDR1 and CDR2 from the germline V gene are KGHSH and LQKENI. This CDR3 contains 15 residues. The V end lost 2 bases, the J end lost 1 base, and 12 bases lay between the germline ends. The CDR3 protein is CASSPAAAGSYEQYV. In nucleotides, the CDR3 is TGTGCCAGCTCACCAGCGGCTGCGGGTTCCTACGAGCAGTACGTC.

To note about this clonotype: The junction departs from germline at one end; a sequencing error may be responsible. The chain employs TRBV7-6 and TRBJ2-7, with 10 positions matching TRBD2. CDR1 is SGHVS, CDR2 FNYEAQ, per germline. The CDR3 contains 17 residues. The CDR3 nucleotides read TGTGCCAGCAGGTTAGAGGCTAGCGGGGGCGCTCCCTACGAGCAGTACTTC. Its protein is CASRLEASGGAPYEQYF.